One TCR beta chain is described in this entry. The data were taken from a study of blood T cell repertoires in COVID-19. The CDR3 length is 14 residues. CDR1 is SGHRS and CDR2 is YFSETQ in the germline V gene. The V end was cut by 5 bases, the J end by 4 bases, with 12 bases between. The table came from immunoSEQ multiplex PCR; TCRdb's copy has only in-frame clones and leaves some out. The table shows roughly 66,000 clones, with approximately 82% occurring only once. V is TRBV5-1 and J is TRBJ1-4; tentatively, D is TRBD1 (5 bases). Sequencing used peripheral blood. This TCR came from a man aged 55 to 69 with acute or convalescent COVID-19. The CDR3 here is CASSQGMDNEKLFF. CDR3 in DNA: TGCGCCAGCAGTCAGGGAATGGATAATGAAAAACTGTTTTTT.